Each of the 29 T cell receptor beta chains below was sequenced from the same sample in a study of shared clonotypes between healthy human individuals. Clones were read by immunoSEQ multiplex PCR, and TCRdb kept only the in-frame ones, dropping some. In the table there are about 2 million clones, approximately 95% of which are singletons. Naive CD8 cells, CD45RO-negative and positively selected for CCR7, excluded terminally differentiated effector memory CD45RA+ cells. The sample was naive CD8+ T cells sorted from blood. All receptors derive from a man younger than 35 in good health.

This chain links TRBV4-3 with TRBJ2-7; 7 positions match TRBD2. The CDR3 is 15 residues long. The ends lost 1 base at V and 3 bases at J; junction bases unmatched: 6. CDR1 is LGHNA and CDR2 is YSLEER in the germline V gene. CDR3 in amino acids: CASSQADLADYEQYF. CDR3 coding DNA: TGCGCCAGCAGCCAAGCCGACCTAGCGGACTACGAGCAGTACTTC.

The CDR3 protein is CASSQGVLKLSGVKLFF. The CDR3 DNA reads as TGCGCCAGCAGCCAAGGGGTGTTGAAACTTTCGGGAGTAAAACTGTTTTTT. The chain employs TRBV4-1 and TRBJ1-4; D call uncertain. Germline V gene data show CDR1 as MGHRA and CDR2 as YSYEKL. Trimming removed 1 base from V and 10 bases from J, with 22 bases in between. CDR3 length: 17 amino acids.

V usage is TRBV5-4 and J usage is TRBJ2-5; TRBD1 matches 7 bases. The CDR3 runs 13 residues. Germline loops: CDR1 SGHNT, CDR2 YYREEE (reference sequence). The V and J ends lost 5 bases and 1 base, in that order; junction bases with no gene match: 2. In DNA, the CDR3 is TGTGCCAGCAGGGGGGACAGCCAAGAGACCCAGTACTTC. Amino acids: CASRGDSQETQYF.

This chain uses TRBV4-1 with TRBJ1-5; perhaps TRBD1 as D (6 bases). The CDR3 covers 17 residues. Trimming took off 4 bases at V and 9 bases at J, with 25 bases between the two ends. Germline V gene sequence: CDR1 MGHRA, CDR2 YSYEKL. This CDR3 reads CASSPELTGSRAAPQHF. In DNA form, the CDR3 reads TGCGCCAGCAGCCCGGAATTAACAGGGTCGCGGGCTGCGCCCCAGCATTTT.

The gene calls are TRBV4-1 and TRBJ1-1, with D possibly TRBD1 on 5 matching bases. V shed 0 bases and J shed 4 bases, with 9 bases lying between them. The germline V gene has CDR1 MGHRA and CDR2 YSYEKL. The CDR3 spans 14 residues. CDR3 coding DNA: TGCGCCAGCAGCCAAGACGGGGGGATCACTGAAGCTTTCTTT. Residues: CASSQDGGITEAFF.

The rearrangement links TRBV2 to TRBJ2-7; 8 nucleotides match TRBD1. The V gene end was trimmed by 4 bases and the J gene end by 2 bases; junction bases not matched to a gene: 7. The CDR3 extends over 15 amino acids. Germline CDR1 and CDR2: SNHLY and FYNNEI. The CDR3 loop reads CASSVGTGSTYEQYF. In DNA form, the CDR3 reads TGTGCCAGCAGTGTCGGGACAGGCTCAACCTACGAGCAGTACTTC.

The chain employs TRBV30 and TRBJ2-2; D assignment may be TRBD1 or TRBD2 (5 bases each). The germline V and J ends were trimmed by 0 bases and 4 bases, with 9 bases remaining between them. The CDR3 is 14 residues long. From germline, CDR1 is GTSNPN and CDR2 SVGIG (reference sequence). This CDR3 reads CAWSVGALTGELFF. CDR3 DNA sequence: TGTGCCTGGAGTGTCGGGGCTCTCACCGGGGAGCTGTTTTTT.

Comment on this clone: One end of the junction does not line up with germline, which may come from a read error. CDR3 coding DNA: TGTGCCAGCATCTTAGCTGCTGAGCAGTTCTTC. This sequence encodes CASILAAEQFF. The gene calls are TRBV7-2 and TRBJ2-1, with D unresolved. Germline V gene sequence: CDR1 SGHTA, CDR2 FQGNSA. The CDR3 has 11 amino acids.

The V gene is TRBV6-5, the J gene TRBJ1-1; the D is unclear. The CDR3 runs 12 residues. V shed 0 bases and J shed 4 bases, with 3 bases lying between them. Germline lookup yields CDR1 MNHEY and CDR2 SVGAGI. Here the CDR3 reads CASSYSPTEAFF. For the CDR3, the DNA is TGTGCCAGCAGTTACTCCCCCACTGAAGCTTTCTTT.

V and J are TRBV9 and TRBJ2-7; 8 nucleotides line up with TRBD2. The CDR3 has 16 amino acids. The trim removed 0 bases at V and 2 bases at J, leaving 7 bases unmatched. Germline assignment: CDR1 SGDLS and CDR2 YYNGEE. CDR3 coding DNA: TGTGCCAGCAGCGTAGGCGACGGGGGGGGCCCCTACGAGCAGTACTTC. Residues: CASSVGDGGGPYEQYF.

The chain has TRBV9 and TRBJ1-2; the match to TRBD1 covers 7 bases. The V and J ends lost 0 bases and 3 bases, in that order; junction bases with no gene match: 5. The CDR3 is 15 residues long. Germline loops: CDR1 SGDLS, CDR2 YYNGEE. The CDR3 sequence is CASSVAQGEDYGYTF. Written as DNA, the CDR3 is TGTGCCAGCAGCGTAGCTCAGGGGGAGGACTATGGCTACACCTTC. Supplemented by reference TRBV9 and TRBJ1-2, the full variable domain reads DSGVTQTPKHLITATGQRVTLRCSPRSGDLSVYWYQQSLDQGLQFLIQYYNGEERAKGNILERFSAQQFPDLHSELNLSSLELGDSALYFCASSVAQGEDYGYTFGSGTRLTVV.

The rearrangement uses TRBV7-2 and TRBJ1-2; 9 bases agree with TRBD1. CDR3 length: 14 residues. From germline, CDR1 is SGHTA and CDR2 FQGNSA. Unmatched junction bases numbered 5, after V lost 5 bases and J lost 4 bases. Written as DNA, the CDR3 is TGTGCCAGCAGCCACAGGACAGGGGCCTATGGCTACACCTTC. Amino acid sequence: CASSHRTGAYGYTF.

The chain has TRBV6-4 and TRBJ2-5; D possibly matches TRBD1 or TRBD2 (5 bases each). The germline V gene has CDR1 MRHNA and CDR2 SNTAGT. The CDR3 contains 13 residues. V was trimmed by 8 bases and J by 5 bases, leaving 15 bases between them. This CDR3 reads CASGLGREETQYF. Here the CDR3 DNA reads TGTGCCAGCGGCCTAGGCAGGGAGGAGACCCAGTACTTC.

The genes are TRBV6-5 and TRBJ2-1; no definite D call. Germline CDR1 reads MNHEY; CDR2 reads SVGAGI. V lost 2 bases and J lost 0, with 8 bases in between. This CDR3 comprises 15 residues. The chain's CDR3 is CASSYTGLSYNEQFF. CDR3 sequence (DNA): TGTGCCAGCAGTTACACGGGTCTCTCCTACAATGAGCAGTTCTTC.

The chain recombines TRBV6-6 with TRBJ2-3; 7 nucleotides align to TRBD2. J was trimmed by 2 bases and V by 5 bases; bases with no gene match: 1. From germline, CDR1 is MNHNY and CDR2 SVGAGI (reference sequence). The CDR3 runs to 13 residues. CDR3 residues: CASSSGTTDTQYF. In DNA form, the CDR3 reads TGTGCCAGCAGTAGCGGGACCACAGATACGCAGTATTTT.

The J gene is TRBJ2-1, the V gene TRBV27; D call uncertain. CDR1 is MNHEY, CDR2 SMNVEV, per germline (reference sequence). Trimming shortened V by 1 base and J by 0 bases, and 16 bases separated the two germline ends. This CDR3 has 18 amino acids. The CDR3 DNA sequence: TGTGCCAGCAGTTTATTAACCTCCGATGACATCTCCTACAATGAGCAGTTCTTC. This translates into CASSLLTSDDISYNEQFF.

This sequence joins TRBV11-2 and TRBJ2-3; D call uncertain. The V and J ends lost 5 bases and 0 bases respectively, with 12 bases between them. The CDR3 length is 15 residues. Germline V lookup: CDR1 SGHAT, CDR2 FQNNGV. This CDR3 is CASSPLPASTDTQYF. The CDR3 nucleotides read TGTGCCAGCAGCCCACTGCCAGCTAGCACAGATACGCAGTATTTT.

The CDR3 sequence is CAVFRVEWDQETQYF. CDR3 coding DNA: TGTGCCGTCTTCAGGGTTGAATGGGACCAAGAGACCCAGTACTTC. The chain employs TRBV7-9 and TRBJ2-5; D might be TRBD1 (5 bases). Trimming left V 11 bases short and J 0 bases short, with 19 bases between. The CDR3 extends over 15 amino acids. Per germline, CDR1 SEHNR and CDR2 FQNEAQ (reference sequence).

The chain recombines TRBV15 with TRBJ2-7; D is undetermined. The germline V gene has CDR1 LNHNV and CDR2 YYDKDF (reference sequence). The ends were cut back, 1 base at V and 0 bases at J, with 7 bases in the middle. CDR3 size: 14 residues. The CDR3 bases are TGTGCCACCAGCAGAGTCGACGACTCCTACGAGCAGTACTTC. This codes for CATSRVDDSYEQYF.

The rearrangement joins TRBV7-9 to TRBJ1-1; D gene ambiguous. Germline V gene sequence: CDR1 SEHNR, CDR2 FQNEAQ (reference sequence). CDR3 length: 16 amino acids. The germline V and J ends were trimmed by 3 bases and 1 base, with 15 bases remaining between them. CDR3 sequence reads: CASSLVPKSGNTEAFF. The CDR3 DNA reads TGTGCCAGCAGCTTGGTCCCCAAGTCGGGGAACACTGAAGCTTTCTTT.

This rearrangement joins TRBV6-5 to TRBJ2-7, with D perhaps TRBD2 (6 bases). Germline assignment: CDR1 MNHEY and CDR2 SVGAGI. Deletions cut 1 base from V and 5 bases from J, with 9 bases between. The CDR3 covers 13 residues. The CDR3 here is CASSYLGGNEQYF. The CDR3 DNA reads as TGTGCCAGCAGTTACTTAGGAGGGAACGAGCAGTACTTC.

The chain carries TRBV11-3 and TRBJ1-1, with TRBD1 as a possible D gene (5 bases). Trimming took 5 bases from V and 1 from J, leaving 14 bases between them. The CDR3 contains 15 residues. Germline V gene data show CDR1 as SGHNT and CDR2 as YENEEA. The CDR3, as DNA: TGTGCCAGCAGCCCGGGGGGGGGTGCGAACACTGAAGCTTTCTTT. This encodes CASSPGGGANTEAFF.

The chain couples TRBV28 to TRBJ2-3; no clear D gene. CDR1 is MDHEN, CDR2 SYDVKM, per germline. The CDR3 runs to 16 residues. V shed 3 bases and J shed 0 bases, with 13 bases lying between them. CDR3 nucleotide sequence: TGTGCCAGCAGTTTCCAAGCAATAACTAGCACAGATACGCAGTATTTT. This sequence encodes CASSFQAITSTDTQYF.

V is TRBV28 and J is TRBJ1-1, with D perhaps TRBD1 (6 bases). The ends were cut back, 10 bases at V and 3 bases at J, with 12 bases in the middle. The CDR3 runs 12 residues. CDR1 and CDR2 from the germline V gene are MDHEN and SYDVKM. CDR3 in DNA: TGTGCCATCAGCTCAGGGGACACTGAAGCTTTCTTT. It codes for CAISSGDTEAFF.

The V and J genes are TRBV19 and TRBJ1-1, with D possibly being TRBD1 (5 bases). The germline CDR1 and CDR2 sequences are LNHDA and SQIVND (reference sequence). The CDR3 has 14 residues. The V end was cut by 8 bases, the J end by 1 base, with 14 bases between. CDR3 region: CASLQGWANTEAFF. The CDR3 nucleotides read TGTGCCAGTCTCCAGGGTTGGGCGAACACTGAAGCTTTCTTT.

V gene TRBV4-3 combines with J gene TRBJ2-1, with D perhaps matching TRBD1 (7 bases). From germline, CDR1 is LGHNA and CDR2 YSLEER. The CDR3 runs 16 residues. The V end was cut by 0 bases, the J end by 7 bases, with 16 bases between. The CDR3 spells CASSQDGGQRGNEQFF. CDR3 in DNA: TGCGCCAGCAGCCAAGACGGGGGACAGAGGGGAAATGAGCAGTTCTTC.

The rearrangement uses TRBV6-1 and TRBJ2-5; the D is unclear. This CDR3 comprises 16 residues. V was cut by 4 bases and J by 4 bases, with 19 bases left in between. Germline V gene lookup returns CDR1 MNHNS and CDR2 SASEGT. The chain's CDR3 is CASSVGLRITGETQYF. The CDR3 DNA follows: TGTGCCAGCAGTGTCGGTCTGAGAATTACTGGAGAGACCCAGTACTTC.

J is TRBJ2-3 and V is TRBV6-5; unclear D gene. CDR1 MNHEY and CDR2 SVGAGI come from the germline V gene. V lost 2 bases and J lost 6, with 12 bases in between. The CDR3 length is 14 residues. The CDR3 DNA follows: TGTGCCAGCAGTTACATTCCAGGTCCGGATACGCAGTATTTT. It encodes CASSYIPGPDTQYF.

The gene calls are TRBV2 and TRBJ2-7, with D uncertain. Trimming removed 4 bases from V and 0 bases from J, with 10 bases in between. The CDR3 has 14 residues. Germline V gene data show CDR1 as SNHLY and CDR2 as FYNNEI. CDR3 sequence reads: CASSGGDTSYEQYF. As DNA, the CDR3 is TGTGCCAGCAGTGGAGGAGATACCTCCTACGAGCAGTACTTC. The entire variable domain, with the rest obtained from reference TRBV2 and TRBJ2-7, is as follows: EPEVTQTPSHQVTQMGQEVILRCVPISNHLYFYWYRQILGQKVEFLVSFYNNEISEKSEIFDDQFSVERPDGSNFTLKIRSTKLEDSAMYFCASSGGDTSYEQYFGPGTRLTVT.